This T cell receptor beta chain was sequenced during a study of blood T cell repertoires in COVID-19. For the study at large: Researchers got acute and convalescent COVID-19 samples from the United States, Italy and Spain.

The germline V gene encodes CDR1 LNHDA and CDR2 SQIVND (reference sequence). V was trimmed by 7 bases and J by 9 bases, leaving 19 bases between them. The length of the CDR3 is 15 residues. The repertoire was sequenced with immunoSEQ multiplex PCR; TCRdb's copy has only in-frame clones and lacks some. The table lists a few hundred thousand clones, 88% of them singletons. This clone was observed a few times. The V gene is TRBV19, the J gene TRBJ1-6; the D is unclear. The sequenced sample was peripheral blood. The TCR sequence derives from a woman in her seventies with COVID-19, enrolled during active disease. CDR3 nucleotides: TGTGCCAGTAAGGAGGTCGGCGTCGGGAGTTCACCCCTCCACTTT. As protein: CASKEVGVGSSPLHF.